One TCR beta chain is described in this entry. This clonotype came up a few times. Its antigen is not yet known. Per-nucleotide qualities are absent, and no much larger clonotype sits a single base away. From V the trimming removes 0 bases and from J it removes 1 base, while the gene matches leave 3 bases of the junction unaccounted for. Taken from cysteine to phenylalanine, the CDR3 has 15 residues. Kept here is only the CDR3 DNA, which spans 45 bases and is read in frame from base 1. The germline V gene (reference sequence) yields SGHNT for CDR1 and YYREEE for CDR2. The method behind the library was PCR. TCR sequencing of DNA from cultured CD4+ T cells used the Oncomine TCR Beta short-read assay at the Johns Hopkins FTIC core. Genomic DNA was extracted from the cultured CD4+ T cells with the QIAamp micro DNA kit. Oncomine TCR Beta libraries made from cultured CD4+ T cells were pooled using unique dual indexes and sequenced on an Illumina iSeq 100. As for the authors' bioinformatics: Non-productive sequences were filtered out, and CDR3s that did not start with C, did not end with F or W, or were shorter than 7 amino acids were discarded. Antigen-specific clonotypes were identified using the MANAFEST web application through comparison of peptide-stimulated wells with reference and other culture wells. Positive clones required FDR below 0.05, an odds ratio above 5, and productive frequency above 0.1% in at least two of three replicate wells. Clonotypes that were significantly expanded in both SARS-CoV-2 spike wells and at least one common cold coronavirus spike condition were defined as cross-reactive. Similarity between CDR3 sequences was evaluated in R version 3.6.1 using Levenshtein distances (stringdist) and unrooted phylogenetic trees (ape). TCRdb took the public reads, trimmed them with fastp at Q25, ran MiXCR for clone calling and kept in-frame beta chains. Rows are unified per CDR3 protein, each entry keeping the most common DNA and genes. TCRdb's processing, not the authors' own work, is the source of the V and J calls. The table for this sample lists about 12,000 distinct CDR3 sequences; roughly two thirds of them were counted only once. The biggest ten clones account for 14% of the sample.

The sample comes from a study of vaccination and CD4 T cells after COVID-19 (dated by TCRdb to between 2021 and 2022). Background for the entire study: Every convalescent patient had a positive nasal swab PCR test for SARS-CoV-2, with mild disease in nine or ten patients and severe disease in one. The convalescent cohort included six males and four females, with two Hispanic individuals, seven Caucasians, two Asians and one multiracial person. Two doses of either the Pfizer-BioNTech BNT162b2 vaccine (n=8) or the Moderna mRNA-1273 vaccine (n=2) were administered to participants. Post-COVID blood samples from convalescent patients were collected a median of roughly 100 days after diagnosis, with a range of 35 to 161 days. Post-vaccine blood samples were collected a median of approximately eleven weeks after the second vaccine dose, ranging from about 13 to 250 days. Culture stimuli were overlapping spike peptide pools from SARS-CoV-2 and from the common cold coronaviruses HCoV-NL63, HCoV-OC43 and HCoV-229E. Control cultures used a CEFX viral epitope pool as positive control, an HIV-1 Nef peptide pool as negative control, or no peptide. In some eleven COVID-19 convalescent patients and a handful of infection-naive healthy vaccine recipients, researchers compared the spike-specific CD4+ TCR repertoire from before mRNA vaccination with the repertoire from after. The full study reports these points: Among the post-vaccine SARS-CoV-2-reactive clones in convalescent patients, a median about 86% showed up only after vaccination, which suggests vaccine-specific priming. The number of convalescent patients in the study was relatively small, and the study did not examine early timepoints following natural infection. An increase in the median number of SARS-CoV-2-reactive clonotypes from 21 after infection to 38 after vaccination was observed, but the change was not found to be significant. In convalescent patients, nearly all vaccine-specific clones (304 of 307) were found to be mono-reactive for SARS-CoV-2 spike rather than cross-reactive with common cold coronaviruses.

Sample treatment or condition, as interpreted from the label and publication: approximately 11-day PBMC culture with coronavirus spike peptide pools or control peptides (ViraFEST assay). The ViraFEST assay, used in the study, expanded antigen-specific T cells with peptide pools and then identified the expanded clonotypes through TCR sequencing. Positive SARS-CoV-2 PCR tests in the convalescent patients dated from March to December 2020, before Alpha, Beta and Delta variants emerged in the United States. PBMCs were cultured at 1.5 million to 2 million per well in IMDM supplemented with roughly 5% human AB serum and about 10 IU/ml IL-2, with around 10 ug/ml peptide pools added. On days 3 and 7, half of the culture medium was replaced with fresh IL-2-containing medium. Once the cells had been in culture for about 10 days, the EasySep CD4+ T cell isolation kit was used to isolate CD4+ T cells by negative selection. PBMCs were separated from whole blood using Ficoll-Paque Plus gradient centrifugation and then either used fresh or cryopreserved at -140C. In general, triplicate wells were set up for every culture condition.

Sequenced material: CD4+ T cells from blood, cultured in vitro. The TCR comes from a human donor who had recovered from COVID-19. This chain joins TRBV5-4 to TRBJ1-1; TRBD1 lines up with 7 middle nucleotides. This receptor carries the CDR3 CASSLGRGWNTEAFF. The DNA is TGTGCCAGCAGCTTGGGCAGGGGGTGGAACACTGAAGCTTTCTTT.